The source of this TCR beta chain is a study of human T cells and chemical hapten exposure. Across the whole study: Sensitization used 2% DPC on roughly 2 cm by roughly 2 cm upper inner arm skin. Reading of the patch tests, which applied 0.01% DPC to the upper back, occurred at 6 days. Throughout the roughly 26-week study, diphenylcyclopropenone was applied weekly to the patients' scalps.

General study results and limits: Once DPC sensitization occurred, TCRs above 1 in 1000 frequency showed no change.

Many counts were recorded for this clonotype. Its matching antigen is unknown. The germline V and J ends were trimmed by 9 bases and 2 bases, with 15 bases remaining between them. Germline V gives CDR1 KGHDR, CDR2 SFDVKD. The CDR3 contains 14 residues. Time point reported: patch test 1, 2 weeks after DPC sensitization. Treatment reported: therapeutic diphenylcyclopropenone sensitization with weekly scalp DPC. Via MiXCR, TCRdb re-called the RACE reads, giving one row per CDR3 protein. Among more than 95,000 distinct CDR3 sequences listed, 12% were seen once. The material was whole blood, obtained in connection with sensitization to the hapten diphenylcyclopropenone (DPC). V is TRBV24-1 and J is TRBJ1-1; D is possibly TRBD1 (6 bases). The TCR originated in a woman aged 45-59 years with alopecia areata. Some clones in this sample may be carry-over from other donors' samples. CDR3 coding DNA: TGTGCCACCTCCCGGGGGCAGGGAAACACTGAAGCTTTCTTT. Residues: CATSRGQGNTEAFF.